This TCR beta chain was recovered during a study of radiotherapy plus CTLA-4 blockade in lung cancer. Looking at the study overall: Objective responses were documented in roughly 20% of patients, with disease control in approximately 32%. Study conclusions and caveats: According to reports, early shifts in blood T cell clones, alongside interferon-beta, forecast response most accurately.

Between the trimmed V and J ends, which lost 0 bases and 6 bases, there was a span of 9 bases. The CDR3 has 14 amino acids. CDR1 is SGDLS, CDR2 YYNGEE, per germline. Focal radiation with ipilimumab CTLA-4 blockade was given to patients with chemo-refractory metastatic non-small-cell lung cancer. Measured with immunoSEQ multiplex PCR; TCRdb has only the in-frame clones, and not every one. The sample contains 55,000 to 65,000 clones, around 80% of which appear only once. About this clone itself: Its antigen is not known.

This TCR was recovered from a human donor with non-small cell lung cancer who had a partial response to radiotherapy plus ipilimumab. Sequenced material: peripheral blood, taken from a patient treated with radiotherapy plus ipilimumab. The J gene is TRBJ2-2, the V gene TRBV9; tentatively, D is TRBD2 (6 bases). CDR3 sequence: CASSVATGAGELFF. The CDR3 DNA follows: TGTGCCAGCAGCGTAGCTACGGGGGCCGGGGAGCTGTTTTTT.